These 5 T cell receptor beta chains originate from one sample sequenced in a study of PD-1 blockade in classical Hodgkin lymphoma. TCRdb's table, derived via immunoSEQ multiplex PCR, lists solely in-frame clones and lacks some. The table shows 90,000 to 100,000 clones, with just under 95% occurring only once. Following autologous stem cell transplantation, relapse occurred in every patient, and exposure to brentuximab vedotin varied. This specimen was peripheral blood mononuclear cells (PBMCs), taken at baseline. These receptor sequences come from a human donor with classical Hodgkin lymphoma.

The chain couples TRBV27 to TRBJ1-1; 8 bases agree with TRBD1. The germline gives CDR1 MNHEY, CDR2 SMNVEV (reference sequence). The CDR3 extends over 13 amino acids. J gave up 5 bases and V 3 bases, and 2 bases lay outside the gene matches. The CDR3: CASSFQGATEAFF. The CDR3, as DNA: TGTGCCAGCAGTTTTCAGGGGGCAACTGAAGCTTTCTTT.

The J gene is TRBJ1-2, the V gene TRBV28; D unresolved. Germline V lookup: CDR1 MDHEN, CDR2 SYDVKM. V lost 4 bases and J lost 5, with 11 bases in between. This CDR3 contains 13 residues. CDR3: CASSYREGYGYTF. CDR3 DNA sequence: TGTGCCAGCAGTTATCGGGAAGGATATGGCTACACCTTC.

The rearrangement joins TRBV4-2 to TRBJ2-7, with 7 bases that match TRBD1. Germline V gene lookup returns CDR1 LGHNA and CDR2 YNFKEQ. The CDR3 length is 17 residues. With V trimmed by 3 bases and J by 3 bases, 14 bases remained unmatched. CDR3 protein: CASSHYRGQRADYEQYF. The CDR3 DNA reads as TGTGCCAGCAGCCACTATCGGGGACAGAGGGCCGACTACGAGCAGTACTTC.

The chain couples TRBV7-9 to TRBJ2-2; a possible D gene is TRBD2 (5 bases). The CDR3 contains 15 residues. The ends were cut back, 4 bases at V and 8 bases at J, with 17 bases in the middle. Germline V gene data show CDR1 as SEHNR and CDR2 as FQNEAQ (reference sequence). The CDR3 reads CASSSQAEQQGELFF. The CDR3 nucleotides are TGTGCCAGCAGCTCCCAAGCGGAACAACAGGGGGAGCTGTTTTTT.

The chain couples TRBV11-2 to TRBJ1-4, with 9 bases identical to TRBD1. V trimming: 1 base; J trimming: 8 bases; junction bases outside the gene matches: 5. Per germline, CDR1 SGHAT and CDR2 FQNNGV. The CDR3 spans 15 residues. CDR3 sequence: CASSLGGQGWEKLFF. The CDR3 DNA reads TGTGCCAGCAGCTTAGGGGGACAGGGTTGGGAAAAACTGTTTTTT.